The 28 T cell receptor beta chains reported below all come from one sample, sequenced in a study of beta chain features in type 1 diabetes. Every bit of the isolated RNA underwent reverse transcription, so sequencing read expressed TCRB transcripts. Here immunoSEQ multiplex PCR was the method, and the copy in TCRdb shows in-frame clones only, minus some. This table holds 500,000 to 700,000 clones, around 16% found once. The sequencing input was naive CD4+ T cells from blood. These receptor sequences come from a man aged 18 to 29 in good health.

The rearrangement joins TRBV4-3 to TRBJ2-7, with TRBD1 identical over 11 bases. Germline V gene lookup returns CDR1 LGHNA and CDR2 YSLEER. The CDR3 loop spans 14 amino acids. Germline trimming cut 4 bases from V and 3 bases from J; bases unmatched to any gene: 2. CDR3: CASSPGTGGYEQYF. The CDR3 DNA is TGCGCCAGCAGCCCCGGGACAGGGGGCTACGAGCAGTACTTC.

This clone appeared a few times. The chain is built from TRBV18 and TRBJ2-7; possible D gene TRBD2, 5 bases. The V gene lost 6 bases and the J gene lost 2 bases, with 17 bases spanning the gap. Germline CDR1 is KGHSH and CDR2 is LQKENI. The CDR3 length is 15 residues. CDR3 sequence reads: CASSLTGSSTYEQYF. CDR3 coding DNA: TGTGCCAGCTCGCTCACGGGGTCTAGCACCTACGAGCAGTACTTC.

V gene TRBV28 combines with J gene TRBJ2-7, with 14 bases aligning to TRBD2. The CDR3 is 17 residues long. Unmatched junction bases numbered 13, after V lost 5 bases and J lost 7 bases. CDR1 is MDHEN, CDR2 SYDVKM, per germline. The DNA for the CDR3 is TGTGCCAGCAGTCACGCAGGACTAGCGGGAGGTTTTGGAGAGCAGTACTTC. It is translated as CASSHAGLAGGFGEQYF. The full variable domain, completed using reference TRBV28 and TRBJ2-7, is DVKVTQSSRYLVKRTGEKVFLECVQDMDHENMFWYRQDPGLGLRLIYFSYDVKMKEKGDIPEGYSVSREKKERFSLILESASTNQTSMYLCASSHAGLAGGFGEQYFGPGTRLTVT.

In this sample, this clone turned up a few times. V gene TRBV6-6 combines with J gene TRBJ2-2; 8 bases are a match to TRBD2. CDR3 length: 12 amino acids. Germline V CDR1 and CDR2: MNHNY, SVGAGI (reference sequence). J was trimmed by 5 bases and V by 11 bases; bases with no gene match: 4. DNA of the CDR3: TGTGCCGGCGGGAGGTCGACCGGGGAGCTGTTTTTT. This encodes CAGGRSTGELFF.

The chain links TRBV7-9 to TRBJ1-4; 7 nucleotides line up with TRBD1. Germline V gives CDR1 SEHNR, CDR2 FQNEAQ (reference sequence). There are 15 residues in the CDR3. The ends lost 5 bases at V and 3 bases at J; junction bases unmatched: 6. The CDR3 DNA reads TGTGCCAGCAGCCCACAGGGGTTTCCTAATGAAAAACTGTTTTTT. Its protein is CASSPQGFPNEKLFF.

This clone appeared a few times. J is TRBJ2-5 and V is TRBV29-1, with unresolved D. The CDR3 is 12 residues long. The V end was cut by 4 bases, the J end by 0 bases, with 6 bases between. Germline V gene data show CDR1 as SQVTM and CDR2 as ANQGSEA. CDR3: CSVGRYQETQYF. CDR3 bases: TGCAGCGTTGGTCGGTACCAAGAGACCCAGTACTTC.

This clone has more than one count but fewer than ten. The chain links TRBV4-2 to TRBJ2-7, with TRBD2 matching over 8 bases. The CDR3 spans 16 residues. J gave up 2 bases and V 2 bases, and 8 bases lay outside the gene matches. CDR1 is LGHNA, CDR2 YNFKEQ, per germline. Here the CDR3 DNA reads TGTGCCAGCAGCCAAAGACCCAGCGGGGGCCCCTACGAGCAGTACTTC. Protein sequence: CASSQRPSGGPYEQYF.

This clone was observed a few times. The chain combines TRBV5-6 with TRBJ1-4; TRBD1 is a possible D gene (6 bases). The CDR3 contains 15 residues. Germline V CDR1 and CDR2: SGHDT, YYEEEE. Trimming removed 0 bases from V and 4 bases from J, with 10 bases in between. The CDR3 nucleotides are TGTGCCAGCAGCTTGGGGCAGGGGATTAATGAAAAACTGTTTTTT. Protein product: CASSLGQGINEKLFF.

V and J are TRBV5-5 and TRBJ1-4; 12 bases line up with TRBD1. Looked up from germline, CDR1 is SGHKS and CDR2 is YYEKEE (reference sequence). Germline trimming cut 2 bases from V and 7 bases from J; bases unmatched to any gene: 18. This CDR3 has 20 residues. The chain's CDR3 is CASSLYPPGTGGPLTEKLFF. CDR3 bases: TGTGCCAGCAGCTTATACCCCCCCGGGACAGGGGGCCCATTGACTGAAAAACTGTTTTTT.

The genes are TRBV4-1 and TRBJ2-6; D possibly uses TRBD1 or TRBD2 (5 bases each). The V and J ends lost 6 bases and 4 bases respectively, with 16 bases between them. The CDR3 length is 16 residues. CDR1 and CDR2 from the germline V gene are MGHRA and YSYEKL. Here the CDR3 DNA reads TGCGCCAGCAGACTAGGGACGGGGCTCGGGGCCAACGTCCTGACTTTC. Protein sequence: CASRLGTGLGANVLTF.

The V and J genes are TRBV27 and TRBJ1-3; D might be TRBD1 (6 bases). V was pared by 0 bases and J by 5 bases, with 11 bases between. The CDR3 has 15 amino acids. In germline, CDR1 is MNHEY, CDR2 SMNVEV (reference sequence). The CDR3 region is CASSLSGGLRNTIYF. CDR3 nucleotide sequence: TGTGCCAGCAGTTTATCGGGGGGGCTGCGAAACACCATATATTTT.

V and J are TRBV20-1 and TRBJ1-2; D gene uncertain. Trimming shortened V by 5 bases and J by 4 bases, and 8 bases separated the two germline ends. The CDR3 is 11 amino acids. The germline gives CDR1 DFQATT, CDR2 SNEGSKA (reference sequence). As DNA, the CDR3 is TGCAGTGCTCCGATGGCCTATGGCTACACCTTC. Translated: CSAPMAYGYTF.

The V and J genes are TRBV21-1 and TRBJ2-1; TRBD1, the table's D call, lacks a check against the DNA. TRBV21-1 is termed a pseudogene. The CDR3 has 14 amino acids. DNA of the CDR3: TGTGCCAGCAGCACGGACAGGGGGCAAGGTGACGAGTTCTTC. Translated, it gives CASSTDRGQGDEFF.

The chain combines TRBV19 with TRBJ1-4; tentative D call: TRBD1 (5 bases). This CDR3 spans 13 amino acids. Per germline, CDR1 LNHDA and CDR2 SQIVND (reference sequence). Trimming left V 9 bases short and J 8 bases short, with 16 bases between. CDR3: CASQRGGNEKLFF. The CDR3 coding sequence is TGTGCCAGCCAACGTGGGGGGAACGAAAAACTGTTTTTT.

The V gene is TRBV5-1, the J gene TRBJ1-2, with TRBD1 as a possible D gene (6 bases). Germline CDR1 is SGHRS and CDR2 is YFSETQ. V gave up 4 bases and J gave up 8 bases, with 12 bases separating them. The CDR3 runs to 12 residues. CDR3 nucleotide sequence: TGCGCCAGCAGCCCGGGGGGGCGCGGCTACACCTTC. Its protein product is CASSPGGRGYTF.

V gene TRBV9 combines with J gene TRBJ2-3; maybe TRBD2 (6 bases). From germline, CDR1 is SGDLS and CDR2 YYNGEE. The CDR3 is made up of 16 amino acids. V was cut by 0 bases and J by 4 bases, with 15 bases left in between. The CDR3 reads CASSVEGGGKADTQYF. CDR3 sequence (DNA): TGTGCCAGCAGCGTAGAAGGAGGAGGGAAGGCAGATACGCAGTATTTT.

On this clone itself: This sample includes further DNA sequences coding for the same CDR3. The rearrangement links TRBV7-2 to TRBJ1-5; TRBD1 might be the D (6 bases). This CDR3 has 16 amino acids. In germline, CDR1 is SGHTA, CDR2 FQGNSA. V shed 0 bases and J shed 2 bases, with 11 bases lying between them. CDR3 bases: TGTGCCAGCAGCTTAGCCAGGGGTGGAGGCAATCAGCCCCAGCATTTT. Its translation: CASSLARGGGNQPQHF.

V and J are TRBV19 and TRBJ2-1; TRBD2 matches 10 bases. Germline lookup yields CDR1 LNHDA and CDR2 SQIVND (reference sequence). V shed 6 bases and J 9 bases; nucleotides not matched to a gene: 14. The CDR3 loop spans 16 amino acids. CDR3 coding DNA: TGTGCCAGTAGGCTGGGCGGGGAGCTAGCGGGAGCTGAGCAGTTCTTC. This sequence encodes CASRLGGELAGAEQFF.

The chain has TRBV10-3 and TRBJ1-1; a weak D match, TRBD1 (5 bases). The ends were cut back, 0 bases at V and 3 bases at J, with 8 bases in the middle. The germline V gene has CDR1 ENHRY and CDR2 SYGVKD. This CDR3 has 14 residues. The CDR3 loop reads CAISESTVDTEAFF. The CDR3 DNA sequence: TGTGCCATCAGTGAGTCGACAGTGGACACTGAAGCTTTCTTT.

The chain has TRBV7-2 and TRBJ2-7; 7 nucleotides align to TRBD2. V shed 4 bases, J shed 5 bases, and the junction held 5 bases outside the gene matches. Germline CDR1 and CDR2: SGHTA and FQGNSA. The CDR3 is 13 amino acids. The CDR3 region has the DNA TGTGCCAGCAGCTCCCGGGGAGGGCACGAGCAGTACTTC. This codes for CASSSRGGHEQYF.

The genes are TRBV19 and TRBJ2-1; 11 bases match TRBD1. With V trimmed by 6 bases and J by 3 bases, 4 bases remained unmatched. Germline values: CDR1 LNHDA, CDR2 SQIVND (reference sequence). CDR3 length equals 15 residues. The CDR3 loop is CASRWDRGDYNEQFF. CDR3 nucleotides: TGTGCCAGTAGATGGGACAGGGGGGACTACAATGAGCAGTTCTTC.

This clone was seen a few times. The J gene is TRBJ1-1, the V gene TRBV27; weak D call: TRBD1 (5 bases). CDR1 is MNHEY and CDR2 is SMNVEV in the germline V gene (reference sequence). The CDR3 is made up of 19 amino acids. V dropped 2 bases and J dropped 2 bases, with 24 bases sitting between them. DNA for the CDR3: TGTGCCAGCAGTTTAGGACGGGGCCCGGGATGGTATCCCAACACTGAAGCTTTCTTT. Protein: CASSLGRGPGWYPNTEAFF.

This clone was recorded a few times. The chain carries TRBV27 and TRBJ1-6; D ambiguous. V was trimmed by 3 bases and J by 9 bases, leaving 12 bases between them. Per germline, CDR1 MNHEY and CDR2 SMNVEV (reference sequence). The CDR3 sequence is 14 residues long. The CDR3 loop is CASSFWGETSPLHF. The DNA for the CDR3 is TGTGCCAGCAGTTTCTGGGGAGAGACTTCACCCCTCCACTTT.

Comment on this clone: At the DNA level, this CDR3 is encoded by other sequences in the same sample as well. The chain is built from TRBV7-2 and TRBJ2-7, with a weak D call TRBD2 (5 bases). V gave up 4 bases and J gave up 2 bases, with 12 bases separating them. This CDR3 is 14 amino acids long. The germline gives CDR1 SGHTA, CDR2 FQGNSA. The CDR3 region is CASSSAGLTYEQYF. CDR3 DNA sequence: TGTGCCAGCAGCTCCGCCGGACTTACCTACGAGCAGTACTTC.

Comments on this clone: This same CDR3 is encoded by further DNA sequences in the sample. The chain has TRBV7-2 and TRBJ1-1; TRBD1 might be the D (5 bases). The germline V gene encodes CDR1 SGHTA and CDR2 FQGNSA. The CDR3 totals 14 residues. The V and J ends lost 3 bases and 0 bases respectively, with 8 bases between them. CDR3 coding DNA: TGTGCCAGCAGCTTGGCGGGACTGAACACTGAAGCTTTCTTT. Translation: CASSLAGLNTEAFF.

This clone turned up a few times. The CDR3 sequence: CAWTSNGGTEAFF. CDR3 in DNA: TGTGCCTGGACTTCAAACGGGGGAACTGAAGCTTTCTTT. The rearrangement joins TRBV30 to TRBJ1-1; possibly TRBD1 for D (5 bases). Trimming removed 4 bases from V and 5 bases from J, with 14 bases in between. This CDR3 has 13 amino acids. Germline CDR1 is GTSNPN and CDR2 is SVGIG (reference sequence).

The CDR3 reads CASSDRGRTGELFF. CDR3 nucleotides: TGTGCCAGCAGTGACAGGGGGCGCACCGGGGAGCTGTTTTTT. This chain joins TRBV9 and TRBJ2-2; 10 bases match TRBD1. Germline CDR1 is SGDLS and CDR2 is YYNGEE. The junction had 2 bases not matched to a gene; V was cut back by 5 bases and J by 4 bases. This CDR3 spans 14 amino acids.

The CDR3 DNA sequence: TGTGCTAGTGGCCCCCCCGGAAGTGGGAGCTCCTACAATGAGCAGTTCTTC. As protein: CASGPPGSGSSYNEQFF. The V call is TRBV12-5, the J call TRBJ2-1; weak D call: TRBD2 (5 bases). The germline V gene encodes CDR1 LGHNT and CDR2 FRNRAP. This CDR3 has 17 residues. Trimming cost V 6 bases and J 0 bases, with 18 bases left between them.